This TCR beta chain was identified during a study of blood T cell repertoires in COVID-19. Study background: The United States, Italy and Spain provided the acute and convalescent COVID-19 samples. Nucleic acid was either cDNA or gDNA, and it came from T cells, B-cell-depleted T cells, or PBMCs.

CDR3 length: 17 residues. The germline V gene encodes CDR1 SGHDT and CDR2 YYEEEE. With 3 bases clipped from V and 1 base from J, the junction kept 9 bases outside the gene matches. Seattle's enrolled individuals joined amid active infection and were then monitored longitudinally. Original analysis: Nucleated cell number was recorded as an estimate derived from reference gene primer amplification. Clones were sequenced by immunoSEQ multiplex PCR, and TCRdb holds only the in-frame ones, with some missing. From that table come the V and J calls and clone size; the DNA was used to work out D and trimming. Found here are tens of thousands of clones, 87% of them singletons; the top ten hold about 6.5%.

The V and J genes are TRBV5-6 and TRBJ1-1, with 10 nucleotides matching TRBD1. Sample: peripheral blood. The TCR comes from a woman aged 60 to 75 with COVID-19, enrolled during active disease. CDR3: CASSSGQGGWGNTEAFF. CDR3 DNA: TGTGCCAGCAGCTCCGGACAGGGGGGATGGGGGAACACTGAAGCTTTCTTT.